This is a list of T cell receptor beta chains from one sample in a study of brain T cells in children with intractable seizures. Measured with immunoSEQ multiplex PCR; TCRdb has only the in-frame clones, and not every one. The sample lists 70,000 to 90,000 clones, roughly 91% occurring once. The sequencing used peripheral blood, collected at surgery. These receptors were collected from a boy in the first two years of life with tuberous sclerosis and intractable seizures. Each CDR3 is given with its conserved first and last residue. A D gene is named only where the DNA matches it firmly. The listing skips clone size in some rows; elsewhere it reads once, few, many or a size class.

>TRBJ2-1|TRBV5-4|TRBD2|.|19
CASSSPWTSGRGHYNEQFF
TGTGCCAGCAGCTCTCCATGGACTAGCGGGAGGGGCCACTACAATGAGCAGTTCTTC
>TRBJ2-5|TRBV6-2/TRBV6-3|.|.|14
CASSYRYTEETQYF
TGTGCCAGCAGTTACCGCTACACAGAAGAGACCCAGTACTTC
>TRBJ1-2|TRBV30|.|.|11
CAWSVEGPYTF
TGTGCCTGGAGTGTGGAGGGACCCTACACCTTC
>TRBJ2-3|TRBV4-2|TRBD2|.|17
CASSQLIAGAPTDTQYF
TGTGCCAGCAGCCAACTAATAGCGGGGGCGCCTACAGATACGCAGTATTTT
>TRBJ1-5|TRBV12-3/TRBV12-4|.|.|13
CASSGVSNQPQHF
TGTGCCAGCAGCGGGGTTAGCAATCAGCCCCAGCATTTT
>TRBJ1-3|TRBV5-1|TRBD1|.|16
CASSRWDSRSGNTIYF
TGCGCCAGCAGCAGATGGGACAGCCGCTCTGGAAACACCATATATTTT
>TRBJ1-5|TRBV4-2|TRBD1|.|22
CASSQVRAGPSGGRGSNQPQHF
TGTGCCAGCAGCCAAGTTAGGGCCGGCCCCTCAGGGGGCCGGGGGAGCAATCAGCCCCAGCATTTT
>TRBJ2-3|TRBV29-1|.|.|14
CSVEWLTGTDTQYF
TGCAGCGTTGAGTGGCTGACAGGCACAGATACGCAGTATTTT
>TRBJ1-2|TRBV19|TRBD1|.|14
CASSSVDRESGYTF
TGTGCCAGTAGTTCTGTGGACAGGGAGAGTGGCTACACCTTC
>TRBJ1-5|TRBV2|.|few|13
CASTPRGDQPQHF
TGTGCCAGTACACCTAGGGGAGATCAGCCCCAGCATTTT
>TRBJ2-6|TRBV6-5|.|.|16
CASSSRPVSGANVLTF
TGTGCCAGCAGTTCTCGACCGGTCTCTGGGGCCAACGTCCTGACTTTC
>TRBJ2-7|TRBV5-1|.|.|12
CASSLDTYEQYF
TGCGCCAGCAGCTTGGACACCTACGAGCAGTACTTC